This TCR beta chain was retrieved from a study of regulatory dendritic cells for organ transplantation. This CDR3 region has 15 residues. Regarding this clone: Its specificity is not known.

The study's findings and limits: Memory CD8+ clonal expansion seemed more limited with regulatory than mature dendritic cells. Between individuals, the alloreactive memory CD8+ T cell pool differed considerably. Among resting subsets, memory CD8+ cells contained the most alloreactive clonotypes.

Only in-frame clones appear in the TCRdb table, and some are missing; sequencing was by immunoSEQ multiplex PCR. The data contain about 20,000 clones, roughly 80% of them seen just once; the ten biggest clones take up 3.2%. Allogeneic regulatory or mature dendritic cells were co-cultured for less than six days with CFSE-labeled sorted T cells at 1:10. CD4+ or CD8+ T cells were sorted as naive CD45RA+ or memory CD45RO+. The chain uses TRBV21-1 and TRBJ1-6; the table's TRBD1 call for D was not verified on the DNA. TRBV21-1 is a pseudogene. The TCR comes from a human donor in good health. The sample taken for sequencing was memory CD4+ T cells from blood cultured with regulatory dendritic cells. Described subset: CD45RO+ memory T cells. CDR3 sequence: CASSPTGTGGSPLHF. The CDR3 coding sequence is TGTGCCAGCAGCCCTACCGGGACAGGGGGTTCACCCCTCCACTTT.